This is a list of T cell receptor beta chains from one sample in a study of cytomegalovirus exposure and HLA in healthy donors. Libraries were prepared by immunoSEQ multiplex PCR; TCRdb keeps only in-frame clonotypes and omits some of them. Of fewer than 90,000 clones detected, roughly 80% appear once; the ten largest clones hold roughly a tenth. Sequencing was performed on PBMCs. The source is a man aged 30 to 45 in good health and CMV-seropositive. Each CDR3 is given with its conserved first and last residue.

TRBJ1-1 TRBV7-9 CASRSTGADTEAFF
TRBJ1-1 TRBV6-5 CASRGAIEAFF
TRBJ2-3 TRBV11-2 CASSGGIAQYF
TRBJ1-1 TRBV15 CATSRVPGAMNTEAFF
TRBJ1-2 TRBV5-4 CASSLGGTDYGYTF
TRBJ1-1 TRBV6-1 CASSSSGAGTFF
TRBJ2-1 TRBV7-2 CASSFRAGREQFF
TRBJ2-1 TRBV18 CASSPPGLASNEQFF
TRBJ2-3 TRBV7-9 CASSLGTGITDTQYF
TRBJ1-5 TRBV2 CASSPGDGQPQHF
TRBJ2-7 TRBV12-2 CASRLKDIPDEQYF
TRBJ1-2 TRBV14 CASSQDSPDGNYGYTF
TRBJ1-1 TRBV5-5 CASSLAIQGIWTEAFF
TRBJ2-7 TRBV6-5 CASSPHRGSSYEQYF
TRBJ2-2 TRBV7-9 CSSSLGTGRGGDFGELFF
TRBJ2-3 TRBV7-9 CASSPPGQGRAYTQYF
TRBJ1-4 TRBV7-9 CASSPTVQGEKLFF
TRBJ1-1 TRBV28 CASSTYPRDRGTEAFF
TRBJ2-5 TRBV5-6 CASSSGWGGWETQYF
TRBJ2-7 TRBV5-4 CASSLARGSGEQYF
TRBJ2-5 TRBV27 CASSYSNVPGQGQETQYF
TRBJ2-5 TRBV7-3 CASSRRETQYF
TRBJ2-5 TRBV5-1 CASSLAGWETQYF
TRBJ1-6 TRBV12-5 CASGLVLGRQHLGDSPLHF
TRBJ2-7 TRBV7-9 CSSSLGPSYEQYF
TRBJ2-3 TRBV9 CASSVASQEDTQYF
TRBJ2-1 TRBV9 CASSVEGAGDNEQFF
TRBJ2-7 TRBV2 CASSPGQGTYEQYF
TRBJ1-5 TRBV2 CASSEDRAVGPQHF
TRBJ2-3 TRBV28 CACFSGTEYTDTQYF
TRBJ2-7 TRBV7-8 CASSLERGGLWQYF
TRBJ1-2 TRBV2 CASRGFYFAGGKDYGYTF
TRBJ2-1 TRBV11-3 CASSLGVAGGAVNEQFF
TRBJ2-7 TRBV7-2 CASSFQGTTYEQYF
TRBJ2-1 TRBV9 CASSVDLPTGKAGEQFF
TRBJ1-2 TRBV7-9 CASSLGRTGADGYTF
TRBJ1-4 TRBV30 CAWTTGHNEKLFF
TRBJ2-1 TRBV7-9 CASSPGLGQFF
TRBJ2-1 TRBV27 CASSFLTPGGISYNEQFF
TRBJ2-7 TRBV15 CATSSPGTGATYEQYF
TRBJ2-2 TRBV7-2 CASSTIAGAGTGELFF
TRBJ1-5 TRBV7-9 CASSGGTVVIQPQHF
TRBJ1-4 TRBV5-6 CASSSYRGADEKLFF
TRBJ2-5 TRBV27 CASSFQGEAGETQYF
TRBJ1-2 TRBV5-1 CASSETDRVNYGYTF
TRBJ1-3 TRBV15 CATSSQTTGIGNTIYF
TRBJ1-4 TRBV11-1 CASSYGQSATNEKLFF
TRBJ1-5 TRBV10-3 CAICDRVEQPQHF
TRBJ1-4 TRBV14 CASSQVWGQGQTNEKLFF
TRBJ2-7 TRBV6-5 CASSYSFPDRGYEQYF
TRBJ1-6 TRBV19 CASSYGQINSPLHF
TRBJ1-5 TRBV5-6 CASSLRDREVQPQHF
TRBJ2-7 TRBV15 CAASDEGSSYEQYF
TRBJ1-6 TRBV7-9 CASSSGIDRASPLHF
TRBJ1-2 TRBV5-1 CASSLGRGLVGGYTF